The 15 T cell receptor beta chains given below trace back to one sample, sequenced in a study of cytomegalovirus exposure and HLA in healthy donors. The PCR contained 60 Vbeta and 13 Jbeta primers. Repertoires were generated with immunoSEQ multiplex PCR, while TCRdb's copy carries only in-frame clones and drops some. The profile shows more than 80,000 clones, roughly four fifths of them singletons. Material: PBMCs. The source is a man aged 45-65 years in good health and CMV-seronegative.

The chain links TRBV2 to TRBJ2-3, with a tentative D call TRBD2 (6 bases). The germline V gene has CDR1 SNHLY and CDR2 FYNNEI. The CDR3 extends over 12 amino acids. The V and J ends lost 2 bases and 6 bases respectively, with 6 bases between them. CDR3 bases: TGTGCCAGCAGTGAACTAGCGGATACGCAGTATTTT. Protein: CASSELADTQYF.

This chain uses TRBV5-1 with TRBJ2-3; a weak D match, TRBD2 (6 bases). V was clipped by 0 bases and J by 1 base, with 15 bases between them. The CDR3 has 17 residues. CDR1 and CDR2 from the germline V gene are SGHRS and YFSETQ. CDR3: CASSLGRSGGGTDTQYF. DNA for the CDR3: TGCGCCAGCAGCTTGGGACGTTCGGGCGGGGGCACAGATACGCAGTATTTT.

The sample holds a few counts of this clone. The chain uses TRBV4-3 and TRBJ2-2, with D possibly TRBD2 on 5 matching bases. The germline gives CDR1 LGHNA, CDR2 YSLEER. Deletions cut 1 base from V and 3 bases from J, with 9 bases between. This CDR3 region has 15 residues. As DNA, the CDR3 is TGCGCCAGCAGCCAAGCCGTGGACTACACCGGGGAGCTGTTTTTT. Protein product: CASSQAVDYTGELFF.

CDR3 nucleotide sequence: TGTGCCAGCAGTGCCTTAGATCTTGAGACCGGGGAGCTGTTTTTT. This sequence encodes CASSALDLETGELFF. The chain has TRBV6-1 and TRBJ2-2; D is undetermined. Per germline, CDR1 MNHNS and CDR2 SASEGT. This CDR3 has 15 amino acids. Between the trimmed V and J ends, which lost 4 bases and 5 bases, there was a span of 14 bases.

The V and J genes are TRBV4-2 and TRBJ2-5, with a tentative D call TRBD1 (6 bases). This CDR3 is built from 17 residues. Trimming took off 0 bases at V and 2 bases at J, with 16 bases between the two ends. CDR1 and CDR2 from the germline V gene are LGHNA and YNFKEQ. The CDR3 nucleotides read TGTGCCAGCAGCCAAGATCCCGGGCAGGGGTGGCAAGAGACCCAGTACTTC. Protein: CASSQDPGQGWQETQYF.

In DNA, the CDR3 is TGTGCCAGCAGAAGGGGGCCAGGGGGCACTGAAGCTTTCTTT. It translates to CASRRGPGGTEAFF. The chain uses TRBV6-5 and TRBJ1-1; 7 bases are shared with TRBD1. The length of the CDR3 is 14 residues. Germline lookup yields CDR1 MNHEY and CDR2 SVGAGI. V lost 6 bases and J lost 4; bases outside the gene matches: 8.

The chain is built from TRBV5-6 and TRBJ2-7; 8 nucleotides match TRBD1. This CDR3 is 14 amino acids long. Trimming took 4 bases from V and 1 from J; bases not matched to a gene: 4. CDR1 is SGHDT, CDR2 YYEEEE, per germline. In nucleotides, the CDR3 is TGTGCCAGCAGCAATACAGGGGGTTCCTACGAGCAGTACTTC. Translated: CASSNTGGSYEQYF.

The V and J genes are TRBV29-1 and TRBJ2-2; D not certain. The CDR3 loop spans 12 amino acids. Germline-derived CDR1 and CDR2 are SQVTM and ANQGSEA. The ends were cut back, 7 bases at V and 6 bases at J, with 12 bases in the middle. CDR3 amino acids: CSERTESGELFF. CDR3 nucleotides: TGCAGCGAGCGAACGGAGTCCGGGGAGCTGTTTTTT.

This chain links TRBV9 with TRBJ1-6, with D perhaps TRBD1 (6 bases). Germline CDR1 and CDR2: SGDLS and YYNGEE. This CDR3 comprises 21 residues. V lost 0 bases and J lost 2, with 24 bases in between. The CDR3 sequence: CASSVGPTGILPGTYNSPLHF. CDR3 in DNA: TGTGCCAGCAGCGTAGGGCCTACAGGGATTCTACCAGGGACCTATAATTCACCCCTCCACTTT.

Written as DNA, the CDR3 is TGTGCCAGCAGCCAAGATCCGTCAGGGATAGGTGGCTACACCTTC. Translation: CASSQDPSGIGGYTF. The V and J genes are TRBV4-2 and TRBJ1-2, with D maybe TRBD1 (5 bases). Germline assignment: CDR1 LGHNA and CDR2 YNFKEQ. Trimming pared 0 bases from V and 7 bases from J, leaving 15 bases between. The CDR3 extends over 15 amino acids.

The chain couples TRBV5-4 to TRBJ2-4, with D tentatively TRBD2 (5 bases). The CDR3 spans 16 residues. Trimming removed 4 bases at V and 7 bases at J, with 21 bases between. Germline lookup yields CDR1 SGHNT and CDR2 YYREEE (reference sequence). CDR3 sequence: CASSQAPGSLGNIQYF. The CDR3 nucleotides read TGTGCCAGCAGCCAAGCCCCGGGATCCTTAGGGAACATTCAGTACTTC.

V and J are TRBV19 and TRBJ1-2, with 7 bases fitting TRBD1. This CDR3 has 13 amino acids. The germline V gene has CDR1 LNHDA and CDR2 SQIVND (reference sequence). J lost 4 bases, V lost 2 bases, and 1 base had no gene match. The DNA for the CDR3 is TGTGCCAGTAGTATAAACAGGGGCTATGGCTACACCTTC. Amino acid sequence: CASSINRGYGYTF.

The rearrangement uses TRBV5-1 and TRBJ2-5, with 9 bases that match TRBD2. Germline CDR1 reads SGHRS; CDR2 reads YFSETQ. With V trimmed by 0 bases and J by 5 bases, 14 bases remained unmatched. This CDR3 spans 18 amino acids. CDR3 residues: CASSLASGGPYRIETQYF. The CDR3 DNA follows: TGCGCCAGCAGCTTGGCGAGCGGGGGGCCCTACCGAATTGAGACCCAGTACTTC.

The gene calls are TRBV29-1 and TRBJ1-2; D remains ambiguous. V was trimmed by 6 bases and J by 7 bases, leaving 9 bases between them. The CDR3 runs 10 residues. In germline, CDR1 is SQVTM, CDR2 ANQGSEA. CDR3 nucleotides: TGCAGCGTGTATAAGAGTGGCTACACCTTC. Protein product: CSVYKSGYTF.

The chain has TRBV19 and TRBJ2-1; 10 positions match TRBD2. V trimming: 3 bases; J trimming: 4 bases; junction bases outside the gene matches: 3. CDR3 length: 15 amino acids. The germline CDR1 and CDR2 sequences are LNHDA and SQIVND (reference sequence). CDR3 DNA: TGTGCCAGTAGTATCTCTAGCGGGGGTTACAATGAGCAGTTCTTC. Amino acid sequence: CASSISSGGYNEQFF. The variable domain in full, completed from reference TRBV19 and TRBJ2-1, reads DGGITQSPKYLFRKEGQNVTLSCEQNLNHDAMYWYRQDPGQGLRLIYYSQIVNDFQKGDIAEGYSVSREKKESFPLTVTSAQKNPTAFYLCASSISSGGYNEQFFGPGTRLTVL.